The entry below gives a single T cell receptor beta chain sequence along with its context. Method: immunoSEQ multiplex PCR; TCRdb's copy keeps in-frame clones and lacks some. The table lists about 64,000 clones, 70% to 80% of them singletons, with over 4% in the top ten. The data were taken from a study of pediatric ulcerative colitis. J was trimmed by 2 bases and V by 2 bases; bases with no gene match: 1. The CDR3 contains 14 residues. Germline assignment: CDR1 MNHEY and CDR2 SVGAGI. The TCR was taken from a boy aged 10-17 years with moderate ulcerative colitis. Input material: blood. The chain combines TRBV6-5 with TRBJ2-5; 8 bases match TRBD1. CDR3 sequence (DNA): TGTGCCAGCAGTTACCGGACAGGGCAAGAGACCCAGTACTTC. Translating it yields CASSYRTGQETQYF.